The 24 T cell receptor beta chains given below trace back to one sample, sequenced in a study of patients and donors after allogeneic stem cell transplantation. TCRdb used MiXCR to reprocess the RT-PCR reads, holding one entry per CDR3 protein. In the table there are more than 850,000 distinct CDR3 sequences, about a sixth of which are singletons. Sequencing was done on a sample of blood, either unsorted or a sorted T cell fraction (not recorded which). Source of these receptors: a human donor who was either an allogeneic HSCT recipient or a stem cell or donor lymphocyte infusion donor (not recorded which). It is not recorded whose cells these are; they may come from a transplant donor.

The CDR3 DNA sequence: TGTGCCAGCACCGAAAGGGACAGGGGGCTAAGCCACACTGAAGCTTTCTTT. It codes for CASTERDRGLSHTEAFF. V gene TRBV12-3 or TRBV12-4 combines with J gene TRBJ1-1; 12 bases agree with TRBD1. The CDR3 extends over 17 amino acids. V lost 7 bases, J lost 3 bases, and 12 bases stayed unmatched.

The chain uses TRBV5-1 and TRBJ2-5; D may be TRBD2 (6 bases). With 0 bases removed from V and 2 bases from J, the gap between germline ends came to 14 bases. This CDR3 contains 16 residues. Germline V gene data show CDR1 as SGHRS and CDR2 as YFSETQ. For the CDR3, the DNA is TGCGCCAGCAGCTTGGGGTTCGGGGGAACACAAGAGACCCAGTACTTC. The encoded protein is CASSLGFGGTQETQYF.

This chain links TRBV6-5 with TRBJ2-6; D unclear. Germline assignment: CDR1 MNHEY and CDR2 SVGAGI. The CDR3 loop spans 15 amino acids. Between the trimmed V and J ends, which lost 2 bases and 5 bases, there was a span of 10 bases. Here the CDR3 DNA reads TGTGCCAGCAGTTACCGTGTAGGCCGGGCCAACGTCCTGACTTTC. Translating it yields CASSYRVGRANVLTF.

The rearrangement joins TRBV7-9 to TRBJ2-3, with 10 bases matching TRBD2. Losses at the gene ends were 3 bases for V and 6 bases for J; bases not matched to a gene: 6. CDR3 size: 15 residues. The germline V gene encodes CDR1 SEHNR and CDR2 FQNEAQ (reference sequence). As DNA, the CDR3 is TGTGCCAGCAGCTTGTGGCTAGCGGGAGCTGATACGCAGTATTTT. Protein product: CASSLWLAGADTQYF.

Of note for this clonotype: The DNA is left out, because the CDR3 cannot be placed on it with certainty; the CDR3 is given as TCRdb lists it. The chain combines TRBV5-6 with TRBJ2-7; the D call in the table, TRBD1, was not verified against the DNA. From germline, CDR1 is SGHDT and CDR2 YYEEEE. A total of 16 residues make up the CDR3, ends included. The CDR3 spells CASSFGGGTGKAREYF.

The chain carries TRBV12-3 or TRBV12-4 and TRBJ2-2; D is possibly TRBD1 or TRBD2 (5 bases each). This CDR3 has 14 residues. The V end was cut by 7 bases, the J end by 1 base, with 10 bases between. The CDR3 DNA is TGTGCCAGCAACTTTGGGGGGAACACCGGGGAGCTGTTTTTT. This gives the protein CASNFGGNTGELFF.

In this sample, this clonotype turned up a few times. The chain joins TRBV12-3 or TRBV12-4 to TRBJ1-2; 11 positions match TRBD1. With 6 bases clipped from V and 8 bases from J, the junction kept 5 bases outside the gene matches. The CDR3 contains 13 residues. The CDR3 protein is CASSWTGGWGYTF. CDR3 coding DNA: TGTGCCAGCAGCTGGACAGGGGGCTGGGGCTACACCTTC.

This clonotype was counted a few times. The chain uses TRBV24-1 and TRBJ1-2; possibly TRBD1 for D (6 bases). V was shortened by 4 bases and J by 4 bases, with 12 bases between the two germline ends. The CDR3 length is 14 residues. Germline V gene data show CDR1 as KGHDR and CDR2 as SFDVKD. The CDR3 here is CATSDPGQTYGYTF. The DNA of the CDR3 is TGTGCCACCAGTGACCCCGGACAGACCTATGGCTACACCTTC.

The chain links TRBV5-1 to TRBJ1-6; D may be TRBD1 (6 bases). The CDR3 has 14 amino acids. V was shortened by 4 bases and J by 5 bases, with 10 bases between the two germline ends. Germline V gene data show CDR1 as SGHRS and CDR2 as YFSETQ. CDR3 in DNA: TGCGCCAGCAGCGAACAGGGCAATAATTCACCCCTCCACTTT. Its translation: CASSEQGNNSPLHF.

This clonotype turned up a few times. This rearrangement joins TRBV20-1 to TRBJ2-5, with TRBD2 identical over 13 bases. The V gene end was trimmed by 6 bases and the J gene end by 5 bases; junction bases not matched to a gene: 6. Germline-derived CDR1 and CDR2 are DFQATT and SNEGSKA (reference sequence). CDR3 size: 14 residues. CDR3 loop: CSALAGGRRETQYF. The CDR3 DNA sequence: TGCAGTGCACTAGCGGGAGGGCGGCGGGAGACCCAGTACTTC.

The chain recombines TRBV12-3 or TRBV12-4 with TRBJ2-3; possible D gene TRBD2, 5 bases. The CDR3 totals 14 residues. V was trimmed by 6 bases and J by 7 bases, leaving 17 bases between them. The DNA for the CDR3 is TGTGCCAGCAGCCTACCAACACCGGGGAATACGCAGTATTTT. Encoded protein: CASSLPTPGNTQYF.

This clonotype was observed a few times. The chain carries TRBV29-1 and TRBJ2-3; no reliable D call. The length of the CDR3 is 12 residues. Per germline, CDR1 SQVTM and CDR2 ANQGSEA. CDR3 bases: TGCACCGCCACACAGAGCACAGATACGCAGTATTTT. It yields the protein CTATQSTDTQYF.

This clonotype was seen a handful of times. The chain uses TRBV10-3 and TRBJ2-1; weak D call: TRBD2 (7 bases). Between the trimmed V and J ends, which lost 0 bases and 9 bases, there was a span of 18 bases. The CDR3 sequence is 16 residues long. Germline loops: CDR1 ENHRY, CDR2 SYGVKD. The CDR3 here is CAISESATGGRPEQFF. The CDR3 nucleotides are TGTGCCATCAGTGAGTCGGCGACGGGGGGCCGACCTGAGCAGTTCTTC.

This clonotype was counted a few times. The chain joins TRBV28 to TRBJ2-3, with D perhaps being TRBD1 or TRBD2 (5 bases each). V lost 8 bases and J 2 bases, leaving 17 bases between the germline ends. Germline V gene sequence: CDR1 MDHEN, CDR2 SYDVKM. The CDR3 runs to 15 residues. CDR3 amino acids: CASQPLTGPTDTQYF. The CDR3 DNA reads TGTGCCAGCCAACCTCTCACGGGACCCACAGATACGCAGTATTTT.

This clonotype has just a few counts. The CDR3 coding sequence is TGTGCCACCAGCAGAGAAATGGGTTCCTACAATGAGCAGTTCTTC. This translates into CATSREMGSYNEQFF. This chain joins TRBV15 and TRBJ2-1, with D hard to call. This CDR3 spans 15 amino acids. Trimming left V 0 bases short and J 1 base short, with 7 bases between. Germline V gives CDR1 LNHNV, CDR2 YYDKDF (reference sequence).

This clonotype showed up many times. The rearrangement uses TRBV10-3 and TRBJ2-1, with no clear D. Germline CDR1 is ENHRY and CDR2 is SYGVKD. The CDR3 runs 14 residues. V gave up 6 bases and J gave up 5 bases, with 14 bases separating them. The CDR3 nucleotides read TGTGCCATCAGGAAGGGCCAACTCGACAATGAGCAGTTCTTC. It is translated as CAIRKGQLDNEQFF.

This chain links TRBV20-1 with TRBJ2-3, with D unclear. Per the germline V gene, CDR1 is DFQATT and CDR2 is SNEGSKA (reference sequence). Trimming stripped 7 bases from V and 4 bases from J, with 15 bases between. The length of the CDR3 is 13 residues. Here the CDR3 reads CSGRLDGADTQYF. For the CDR3, the DNA is TGCAGTGGCCGGTTGGATGGGGCAGATACGCAGTATTTT.

This clonotype appeared a few times. The V and J genes are TRBV24-1 and TRBJ1-5; TRBD1 agrees at 7 bases. The CDR3 loop spans 17 amino acids. Germline loops: CDR1 KGHDR, CDR2 SFDVKD. V dropped 5 bases and J dropped 6; count of bases not matched to a gene: 15. CDR3 nucleotides: TGTGCCACCAGTGCCGAGACGGGGGTGGCAGGGGGTCAGCCCCAGCATTTT. Residues: CATSAETGVAGGQPQHF.

This clonotype was found many times. The chain links TRBV12-3 or TRBV12-4 to TRBJ1-2; D possibly corresponds to TRBD1 (6 bases). Between the trimmed V and J ends, which lost 7 bases and 5 bases, there was a span of 11 bases. The CDR3 contains 12 residues. CDR3 sequence (DNA): TGTGCCAGCACCCGAACAGGGTATGGCTACACCTTC. Its translation: CASTRTGYGYTF.

This clonotype was counted between two and nine times. The V gene is TRBV5-5, the J gene TRBJ2-2, with 7 bases lining up with TRBD1. V lost 8 bases and J lost 8; bases outside the gene matches: 12. The CDR3 consists of 14 residues. Germline-derived CDR1 and CDR2 are SGHKS and YYEKEE (reference sequence). This CDR3 is CARPVGQPGGELFF. The CDR3 region has the DNA TGTGCCAGACCGGTGGGACAGCCGGGAGGGGAGCTGTTTTTT.

This clonotype was seen a few times. This rearrangement joins TRBV5-6 to TRBJ1-2, with 8 bases identical to TRBD1. Germline loops: CDR1 SGHDT, CDR2 YYEEEE. The CDR3 has 15 amino acids. V gave up 0 bases and J gave up 6 bases; unmatched junction bases: 7. The DNA for the CDR3 is TGTGCCAGCAGCTTGGGCGGTAGGACAGGGCATGGCTACACCTTC. Its translation: CASSLGGRTGHGYTF.

This clonotype occurred a few times. V is TRBV7-8 and J is TRBJ1-3, with D maybe TRBD1 (6 bases). This CDR3 is built from 17 residues. Germline V gene lookup returns CDR1 SGHVS and CDR2 FQNEAQ. V was pared by 0 bases and J by 0 bases, with 12 bases between. The CDR3 bases are TGTGCCAGCAGCTTAGCGGGGAGGGGGTACTCTGGAAACACCATATATTTT. This encodes CASSLAGRGYSGNTIYF.

The rearrangement links TRBV18 to TRBJ1-2, with D maybe TRBD1 (5 bases). Germline CDR1 KGHSH, CDR2 LQKENI. Trimming pared 1 base from V and 0 bases from J, leaving 12 bases between. The CDR3 extends over 16 amino acids. CDR3 protein: CASSPLEGLSNYGYTF. Here the CDR3 DNA reads TGTGCCAGCTCACCACTGGAGGGGCTGTCTAACTATGGCTACACCTTC.

In its sample, this clonotype was seen a few times. The J gene is TRBJ2-7, the V gene TRBV7-3, with D possibly being TRBD2 (5 bases). This CDR3 region has 14 residues. Germline values: CDR1 SGHTA, CDR2 FQGTGA. V lost 8 bases to trimming and J lost 2 bases, with 16 bases between them. The DNA of the CDR3 is TGTGCCAGCTCCACGCAAAGCGGTCCCTACGAGCAGTACTTC. Amino acids: CASSTQSGPYEQYF.